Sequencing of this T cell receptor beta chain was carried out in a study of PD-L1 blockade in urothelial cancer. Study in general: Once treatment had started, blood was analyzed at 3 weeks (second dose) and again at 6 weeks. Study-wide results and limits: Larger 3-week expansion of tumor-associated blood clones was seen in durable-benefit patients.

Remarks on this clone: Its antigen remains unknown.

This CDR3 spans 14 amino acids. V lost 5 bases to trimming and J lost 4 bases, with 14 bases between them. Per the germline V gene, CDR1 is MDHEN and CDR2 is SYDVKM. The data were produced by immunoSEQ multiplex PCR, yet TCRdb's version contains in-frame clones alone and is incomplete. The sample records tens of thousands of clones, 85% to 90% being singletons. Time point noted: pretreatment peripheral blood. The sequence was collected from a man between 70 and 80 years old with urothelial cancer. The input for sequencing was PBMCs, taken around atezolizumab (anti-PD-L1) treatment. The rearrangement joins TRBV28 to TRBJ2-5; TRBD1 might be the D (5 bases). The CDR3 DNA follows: TGTGCCAGCAGTCCCTCCTTAGGGGTAGAGACCCAGTACTTC. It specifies CASSPSLGVETQYF.